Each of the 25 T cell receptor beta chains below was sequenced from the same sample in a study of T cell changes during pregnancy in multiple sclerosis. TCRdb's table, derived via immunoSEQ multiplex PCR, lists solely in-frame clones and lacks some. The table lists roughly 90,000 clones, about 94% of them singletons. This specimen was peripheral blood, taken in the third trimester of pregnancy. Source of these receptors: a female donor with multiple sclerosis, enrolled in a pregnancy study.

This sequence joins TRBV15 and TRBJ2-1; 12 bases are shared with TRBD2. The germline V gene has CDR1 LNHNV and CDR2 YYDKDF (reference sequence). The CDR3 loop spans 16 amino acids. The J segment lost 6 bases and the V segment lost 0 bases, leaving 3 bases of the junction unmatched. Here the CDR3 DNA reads TGTGCCACCAGCAGAGATCTGACTAGCGGGAGCAATGAGCAGTTCTTC. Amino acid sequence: CATSRDLTSGSNEQFF.

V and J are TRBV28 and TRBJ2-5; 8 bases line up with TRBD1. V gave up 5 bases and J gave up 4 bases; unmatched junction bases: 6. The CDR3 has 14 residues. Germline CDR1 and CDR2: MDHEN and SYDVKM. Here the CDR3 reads CASSLDRVVETQYF. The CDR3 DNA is TGTGCCAGCAGTCTGGACAGGGTTGTAGAGACCCAGTACTTC.

The CDR3 region has the DNA TGCGCCAGCAGCCTCGGGGGGACAGGCACACTAGGAGCAGGGGCCAACGTCCTGACTTTC. Translated, it gives CASSLGGTGTLGAGANVLTF. The V call is TRBV5-1, the J call TRBJ2-6; a weak D match, TRBD1 (8 bases). CDR1 and CDR2 from the germline V gene are SGHRS and YFSETQ. The V and J ends lost 4 bases and 4 bases respectively, with 27 bases between them. This CDR3 comprises 20 residues.

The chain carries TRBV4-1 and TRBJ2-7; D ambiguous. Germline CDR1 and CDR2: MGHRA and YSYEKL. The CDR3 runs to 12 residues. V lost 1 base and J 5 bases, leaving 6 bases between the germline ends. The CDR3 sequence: CASSQGFNEQYF. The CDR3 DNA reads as TGCGCCAGCAGCCAAGGTTTTAACGAGCAGTACTTC.

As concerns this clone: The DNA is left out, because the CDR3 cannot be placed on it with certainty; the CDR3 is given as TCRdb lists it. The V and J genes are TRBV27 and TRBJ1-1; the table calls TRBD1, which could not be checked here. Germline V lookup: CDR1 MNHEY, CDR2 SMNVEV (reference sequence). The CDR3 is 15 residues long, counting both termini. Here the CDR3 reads CASSSSGQGKTEAFF.

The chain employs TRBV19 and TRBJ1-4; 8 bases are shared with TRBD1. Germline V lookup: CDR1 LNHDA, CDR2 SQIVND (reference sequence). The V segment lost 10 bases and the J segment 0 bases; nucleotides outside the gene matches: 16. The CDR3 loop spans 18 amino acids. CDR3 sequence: CATPPQGAPRATNEKLFF. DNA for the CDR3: TGTGCCACCCCCCCCCAGGGGGCACCGAGAGCAACTAATGAAAAACTGTTTTTT.

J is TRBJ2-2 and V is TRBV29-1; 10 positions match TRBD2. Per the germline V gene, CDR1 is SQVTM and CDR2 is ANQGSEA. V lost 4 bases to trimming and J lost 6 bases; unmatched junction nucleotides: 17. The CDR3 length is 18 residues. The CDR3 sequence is CSVGLGSGRLWGAGELFF. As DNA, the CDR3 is TGCAGCGTTGGTCTGGGTAGCGGGAGGCTTTGGGGCGCCGGGGAGCTGTTTTTT.

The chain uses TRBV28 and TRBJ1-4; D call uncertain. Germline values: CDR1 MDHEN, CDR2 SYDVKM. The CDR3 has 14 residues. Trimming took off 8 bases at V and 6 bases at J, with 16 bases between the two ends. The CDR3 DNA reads TGTGCCAGCTCGATTGGGCCGGATTATGAAAAACTGTTTTTT. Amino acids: CASSIGPDYEKLFF.

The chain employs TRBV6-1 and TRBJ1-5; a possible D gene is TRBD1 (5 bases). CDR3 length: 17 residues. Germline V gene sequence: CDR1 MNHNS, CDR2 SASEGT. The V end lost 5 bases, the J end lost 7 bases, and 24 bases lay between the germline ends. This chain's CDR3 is CASSKGNRGGENQPQHF. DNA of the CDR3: TGTGCCAGCAGTAAAGGCAACCGGGGGGGGGAGAACCAGCCCCAGCATTTT.

CDR3 amino acids: CASSQQSGNTIYF. As DNA, the CDR3 is TGCGCCAGCAGCCAACAATCTGGAAACACCATATATTTT. The genes are TRBV4-3 and TRBJ1-3; D uncertain. This CDR3 spans 13 amino acids. Germline V CDR1 and CDR2: LGHNA, YSLEER. V gave up 2 bases and J gave up 1 base, with 3 bases separating them.

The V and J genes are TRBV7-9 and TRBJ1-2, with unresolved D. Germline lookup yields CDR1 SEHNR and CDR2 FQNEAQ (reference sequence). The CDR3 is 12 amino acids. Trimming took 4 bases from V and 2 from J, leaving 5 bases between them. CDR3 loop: CASSSENYGYTF. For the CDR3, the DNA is TGTGCCAGCAGCTCGGAGAACTATGGCTACACCTTC.

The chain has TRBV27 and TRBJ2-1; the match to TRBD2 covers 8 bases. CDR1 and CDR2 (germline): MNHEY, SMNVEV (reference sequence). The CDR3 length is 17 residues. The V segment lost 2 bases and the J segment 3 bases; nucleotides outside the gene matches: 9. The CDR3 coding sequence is TGTGCCAGCAGTTTACCCCGGCTCGGGAGGGGCTACAATGAGCAGTTCTTC. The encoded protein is CASSLPRLGRGYNEQFF.

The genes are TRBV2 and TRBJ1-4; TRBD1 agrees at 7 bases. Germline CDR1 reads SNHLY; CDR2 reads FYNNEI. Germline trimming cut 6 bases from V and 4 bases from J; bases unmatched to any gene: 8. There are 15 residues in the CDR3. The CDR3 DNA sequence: TGTGCCAGCAGGCTGGGACAGACTTTTAATGAAAAACTGTTTTTT. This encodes CASRLGQTFNEKLFF.

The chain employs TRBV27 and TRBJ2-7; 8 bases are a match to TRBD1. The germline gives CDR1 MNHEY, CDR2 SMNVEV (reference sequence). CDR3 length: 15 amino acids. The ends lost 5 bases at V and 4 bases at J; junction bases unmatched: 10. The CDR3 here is CASSPAGTGIYEQYF. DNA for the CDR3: TGTGCCAGCAGTCCCGCCGGGACAGGAATATACGAGCAGTACTTC.

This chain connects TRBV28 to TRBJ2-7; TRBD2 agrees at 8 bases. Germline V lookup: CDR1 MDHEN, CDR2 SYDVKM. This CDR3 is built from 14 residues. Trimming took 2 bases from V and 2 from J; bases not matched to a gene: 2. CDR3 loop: CASSLTGGAYEQYF. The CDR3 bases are TGTGCCAGCAGTTTAACCGGGGGGGCCTACGAGCAGTACTTC.

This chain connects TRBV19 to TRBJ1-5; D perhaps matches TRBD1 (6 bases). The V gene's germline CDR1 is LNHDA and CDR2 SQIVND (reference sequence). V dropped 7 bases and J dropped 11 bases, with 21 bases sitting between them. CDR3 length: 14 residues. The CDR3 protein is CASKSGTKVGSQHF. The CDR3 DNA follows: TGTGCCAGTAAATCCGGGACAAAGGTCGGGTCCCAGCATTTT.

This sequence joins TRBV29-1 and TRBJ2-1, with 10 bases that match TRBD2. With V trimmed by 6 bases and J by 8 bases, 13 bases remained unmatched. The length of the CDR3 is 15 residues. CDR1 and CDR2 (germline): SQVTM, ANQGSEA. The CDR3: CSVNTPSGSAYEQFF. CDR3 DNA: TGCAGCGTCAATACTCCTAGCGGGAGTGCGTATGAGCAGTTCTTC.

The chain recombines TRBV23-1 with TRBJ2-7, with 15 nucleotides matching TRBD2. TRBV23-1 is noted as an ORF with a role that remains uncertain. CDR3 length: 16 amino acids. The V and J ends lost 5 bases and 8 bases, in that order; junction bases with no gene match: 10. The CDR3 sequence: CASSKGLAGGFNKQYF. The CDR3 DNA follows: TGCGCCAGCAGTAAAGGACTAGCGGGAGGGTTTAATAAGCAGTACTTC.

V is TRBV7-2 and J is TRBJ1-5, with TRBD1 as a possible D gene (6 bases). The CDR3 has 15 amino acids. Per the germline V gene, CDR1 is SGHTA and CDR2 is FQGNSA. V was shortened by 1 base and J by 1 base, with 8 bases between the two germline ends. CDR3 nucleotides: TGTGCCAGCAGCTTAGGGCAGGGGAGCAATCAGCCCCAGCATTTT. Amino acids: CASSLGQGSNQPQHF.

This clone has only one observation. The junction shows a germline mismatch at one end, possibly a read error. The CDR3 DNA sequence: TGTGCTAGCAGCTTAGGATCCCACTCCGGTCAAGAGACCCAGTACTTC. Its translation is CASSLGSHSGQETQYF. The gene calls are TRBV7-7 and TRBJ2-5; D ambiguous. There are 16 residues in the CDR3. Germline CDR1 SSHAT, CDR2 FNYEAQ (reference sequence). The entire variable domain, with the rest obtained from reference TRBV7-7 and TRBJ2-5, is as follows: GAGVSQSPRYKVTKRGQDVTLRCDPISSHATLYWYQQALGQGPEFLTYFNYEAQPDKSGLPSDRFSAERPEGSISTLTIQRTEQRDSAMYRCASSLGSHSGQETQYFGPGTRLLVL.

The CDR3 DNA follows: TGTGCCAGCAGCCAAGATATGCTAGCGAGGGAGCAGTACTTC. Residues: CASSQDMLAREQYF. This sequence joins TRBV4-2 and TRBJ2-7, with D tentatively TRBD2 (6 bases). From germline, CDR1 is LGHNA and CDR2 YNFKEQ. The CDR3 length is 14 residues. Trimming cost V 0 bases and J 7 bases, with 13 bases left between them.

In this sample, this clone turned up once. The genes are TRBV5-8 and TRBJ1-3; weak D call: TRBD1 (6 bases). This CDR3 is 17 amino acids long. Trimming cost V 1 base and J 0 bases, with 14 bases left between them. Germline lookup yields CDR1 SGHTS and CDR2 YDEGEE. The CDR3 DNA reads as TGTGCCAGCAGCTTGTGGATCGGACAGTCCTCTGGAAACACCATATATTTT. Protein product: CASSLWIGQSSGNTIYF.

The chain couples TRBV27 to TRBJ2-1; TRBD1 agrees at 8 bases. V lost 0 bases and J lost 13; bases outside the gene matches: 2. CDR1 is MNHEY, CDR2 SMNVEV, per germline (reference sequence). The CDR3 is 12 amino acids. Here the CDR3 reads CASSLSGQGQFF. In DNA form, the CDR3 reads TGTGCCAGCAGTTTATCTGGACAGGGACAGTTCTTC.

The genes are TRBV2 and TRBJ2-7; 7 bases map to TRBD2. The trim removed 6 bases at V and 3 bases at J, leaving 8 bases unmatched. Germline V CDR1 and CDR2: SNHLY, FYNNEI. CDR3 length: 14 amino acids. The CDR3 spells CASRHPGLHYEQYF. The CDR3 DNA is TGTGCCAGCAGACATCCGGGACTACACTACGAGCAGTACTTC.

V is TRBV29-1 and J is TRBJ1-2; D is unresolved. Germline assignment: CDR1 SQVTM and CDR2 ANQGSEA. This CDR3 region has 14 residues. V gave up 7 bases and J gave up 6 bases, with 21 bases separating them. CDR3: CSGYLSWRVNGYTF. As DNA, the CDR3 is TGCAGCGGCTACCTCTCTTGGCGGGTTAATGGCTACACCTTC.